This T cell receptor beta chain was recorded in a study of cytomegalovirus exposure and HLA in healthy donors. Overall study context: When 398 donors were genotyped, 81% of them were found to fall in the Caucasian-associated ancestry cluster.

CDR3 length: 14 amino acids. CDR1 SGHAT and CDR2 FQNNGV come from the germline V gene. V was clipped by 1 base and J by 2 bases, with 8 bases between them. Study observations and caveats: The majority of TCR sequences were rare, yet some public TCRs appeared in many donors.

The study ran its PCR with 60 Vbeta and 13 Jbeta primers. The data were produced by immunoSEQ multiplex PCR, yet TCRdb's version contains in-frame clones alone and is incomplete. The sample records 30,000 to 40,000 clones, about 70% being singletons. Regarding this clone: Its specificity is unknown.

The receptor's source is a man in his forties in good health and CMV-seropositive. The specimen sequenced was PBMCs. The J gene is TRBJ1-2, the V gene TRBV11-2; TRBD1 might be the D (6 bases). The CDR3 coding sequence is TGTGCCAGCAGCTTAGCGGACAGCAACTATGGCTACACCTTC. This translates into CASSLADSNYGYTF. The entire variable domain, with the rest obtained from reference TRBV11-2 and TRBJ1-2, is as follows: EAGVAQSPRYKIIEKRQSVAFWCNPISGHATLYWYQQILGQGPKLLIQFQNNGVVDDSQLPKDRFSAERLKGVDSTLKIQPAKLEDSAVYLCASSLADSNYGYTFGSGTRLTVV.